These 22 T cell receptor beta chains were sequenced from one sample in a study of T cell repertoires in cytomegalovirus infection (dated by TCRdb to about 2019). The instrument given in TCRdb is Illumina HiSeq 1500. TCRdb ran its own pipeline on the public reads, namely fastp trimming at Q25 and MiXCR clone calling, and kept in-frame beta chains. Entries that share a CDR3 protein sequence are merged under the most common genes and DNA. This sample lists 200,000 to 250,000 distinct CDR3 sequences; 22% were detected once. Over 15% of the sample is held by the ten biggest clonotypes. The specimen sequenced was CD8+ T cells from PBMCs. The receptor source for this set is a human donor in good health (CMV status not recorded). Some clones in this sample may be carry-over from other donors' samples.

This clonotype was counted ten times or more. This rearrangement joins TRBV28 to TRBJ2-4; 11 bases are a match to TRBD2. The CDR3 consists of 19 residues. J gave up 2 bases and V 5 bases, and 14 bases lay outside the gene matches. The germline CDR1 and CDR2 sequences are MDHEN and SYDVKM. CDR3 coding DNA: TGTGCCAGCAGTACCCGGGTAGCGGGGGGGCCTAGGACCAAAAACATTCAGTACTTC. Amino acids: CASSTRVAGGPRTKNIQYF. The whole variable domain, filled in from reference TRBV28 and TRBJ2-4, reads DVKVTQSSRYLVKRTGEKVFLECVQDMDHENMFWYRQDPGLGLRLIYFSYDVKMKEKGDIPEGYSVSREKKERFSLILESASTNQTSMYLCASSTRVAGGPRTKNIQYFGAGTRLSVL.

The chain recombines TRBV19 with TRBJ2-2, with 8 bases aligning to TRBD1. CDR1 is LNHDA and CDR2 is SQIVND in the germline V gene (reference sequence). After removal of 6 bases from V and 3 bases from J, the junction contained 3 bases not matched to a gene. The CDR3 has 14 amino acids. In DNA form, the CDR3 reads TGTGCCAGTAGCCCGACAGGGGACACCGGGGAGCTGTTTTTT. As protein: CASSPTGDTGELFF.

This clonotype turned up a few times. The V call is TRBV12-3 or TRBV12-4, the J call TRBJ2-5; 7 positions match TRBD1. The J segment lost 2 bases and the V segment lost 6 bases, leaving 6 bases of the junction unmatched. The CDR3 contains 14 residues. CDR3 nucleotides: TGTGCCAGCAGCAAAGGGGGCCGACAAGAGACCCAGTACTTC. It translates to CASSKGGRQETQYF.

The genes are TRBV3-1 and TRBJ2-7; D gene uncertain. The ends were cut back, 2 bases at V and 0 bases at J, with 8 bases in the middle. Germline V gives CDR1 LGHDT, CDR2 YNNKEL (reference sequence). This CDR3 is 14 amino acids long. The CDR3 DNA reads TGTGCCAGCAGCCAATTCTCCGGCTCCTACGAGCAGTACTTC. Residues: CASSQFSGSYEQYF.

The table lists this clonotype with a few counts. The J gene is TRBJ2-7, the V gene TRBV28, with 7 nucleotides matching TRBD1. The CDR3 loop spans 14 amino acids. The germline V gene encodes CDR1 MDHEN and CDR2 SYDVKM. Losses at the gene ends were 6 bases for V and 4 bases for J; bases not matched to a gene: 9. The CDR3 reads CASRKVGTVYEQYF. CDR3 nucleotides: TGTGCCAGCAGAAAAGTCGGGACAGTTTACGAGCAGTACTTC.

The V gene is TRBV4-1, the J gene TRBJ2-3, with D uncertain. The V gene lost 0 bases and the J gene lost 4 bases, with 11 bases spanning the gap. The germline CDR1 and CDR2 sequences are MGHRA and YSYEKL. The CDR3 loop spans 15 amino acids. The CDR3 loop reads CASSQDTLKPDTQYF. In nucleotides, the CDR3 is TGCGCCAGCAGCCAAGATACCTTGAAGCCAGATACGCAGTATTTT.

This clonotype was observed a few times. The V and J genes are TRBV20-1 and TRBJ2-1; TRBD2 might be the D (6 bases). This CDR3 has 15 amino acids. Looked up from germline, CDR1 is DFQATT and CDR2 is SNEGSKA (reference sequence). Trimming stripped 4 bases from V and 4 bases from J, with 17 bases between. In nucleotides, the CDR3 is TGCAGTGCTATAAGCCGGGACTCCGATTACAATGAGCAGTTCTTC. It codes for CSAISRDSDYNEQFF.

The rearrangement uses TRBV12-3 or TRBV12-4 and TRBJ2-2, with unresolved D. Trimming pared 6 bases from V and 2 bases from J, leaving 7 bases between. The CDR3 consists of 13 residues. The CDR3 is CASSPINTGELFF. In DNA, the CDR3 is TGTGCCAGCAGCCCCATCAACACCGGGGAGCTGTTTTTT.

There are many counts of this clonotype. The V gene is TRBV28, the J gene TRBJ2-7, with 9 bases that match TRBD1. The CDR3 runs 14 residues. With 4 bases clipped from V and 2 bases from J, the junction kept 3 bases outside the gene matches. The germline gives CDR1 MDHEN, CDR2 SYDVKM. The CDR3 DNA is TGTGCCAGCAGTTATTGGACAGGGGCCTACGAGCAGTACTTC. It specifies CASSYWTGAYEQYF.

This clonotype was seen repeatedly, ten times or more. The J gene is TRBJ2-1, the V gene TRBV28; no firm D call. Germline CDR1 reads MDHEN; CDR2 reads SYDVKM. V was clipped by 5 bases and J by 2 bases, with 10 bases between them. The CDR3 runs 14 residues. In DNA form, the CDR3 reads TGTGCCAGCAGTCCGAGCCGAGCCTACAATGAGCAGTTCTTC. It translates to CASSPSRAYNEQFF. Complete variable domain (other parts from reference TRBV28 and TRBJ2-1): DVKVTQSSRYLVKRTGEKVFLECVQDMDHENMFWYRQDPGLGLRLIYFSYDVKMKEKGDIPEGYSVSREKKERFSLILESASTNQTSMYLCASSPSRAYNEQFFGPGTRLTVL.

At least ten counts were recorded for this clonotype. V gene TRBV4-1 combines with J gene TRBJ2-7; D is perhaps TRBD1 (6 bases). V shed 1 base and J shed 2 bases, with 12 bases lying between them. The germline V gene encodes CDR1 MGHRA and CDR2 YSYEKL. This CDR3 has 15 amino acids. The CDR3 DNA reads TGCGCCAGCAGCCAAGGTCAGGGGACCACCTACGAGCAGTACTTC. Its translation: CASSQGQGTTYEQYF.

This clonotype was counted between two and nine times. The V gene is TRBV2, the J gene TRBJ2-7; D uncertain. Trimming removed 9 bases at V and 0 bases at J, with 12 bases between. The length of the CDR3 is 13 residues. Germline CDR1 reads SNHLY; CDR2 reads FYNNEI. The CDR3: CARRSYLSYEQYF. The CDR3 DNA follows: TGTGCCAGACGGTCTTACCTCTCCTACGAGCAGTACTTC.

Regarding this clonotype: This may arise from a read error, as a much more abundant clone is one base away. The chain employs TRBV7-9 and TRBJ2-4, with 11 bases fitting TRBD1. The CDR3 runs to 19 residues. Germline CDR1 is SEHNR and CDR2 is FQNEAQ (reference sequence). V shed 6 bases, J shed 0 bases, and the junction held 13 bases outside the gene matches. The CDR3 nucleotides are TGTGCCAGCAGTTATCCCCCCGGGACAGGGGGAGAAGCCAAAAACATTCAGTACTTC. Translated: CASSYPPGTGGEAKNIQYF.

Worth noting for this clonotype: The junction departs from the called germline gene at one end, perhaps through a read error. The chain employs TRBV29-1 and TRBJ2-1; 9 bases agree with TRBD1. The CDR3 contains 17 residues. CDR1 is SQVTM and CDR2 is ANQGSEA in the germline V gene. The CDR3 spells CSVEKVGSDRGPYERFF. For the CDR3, the DNA is TGCAGCGTTGAAAAAGTTGGATCGGACAGGGGCCCTTACGAGCGGTTCTTC.

This clonotype was observed a handful of times. V is TRBV9 and J is TRBJ1-1, with D unresolved. CDR1 is SGDLS and CDR2 is YYNGEE in the germline V gene. There are 15 residues in the CDR3. Trimming removed 0 bases at V and 0 bases at J, with 9 bases between. The CDR3 reads CASSVGSGMNTEAFF. CDR3 in DNA: TGTGCCAGCAGCGTAGGGTCTGGGATGAACACTGAAGCTTTCTTT.

There are a few counts of this clonotype. V is TRBV6-6 and J is TRBJ2-7; maybe TRBD1 (6 bases). Trimming removed 5 bases at V and 1 base at J, with 24 bases between. The CDR3 runs 18 residues. Germline CDR1 reads MNHNY; CDR2 reads SVGAGI (reference sequence). The CDR3 region has the DNA TGTGCCAGCAGTATTCTTTCCCCCCTCCGGGACATTTCCTACGAGCAGTACTTC. The encoded protein is CASSILSPLRDISYEQYF.

This clonotype came up a few times. The chain couples TRBV7-9 to TRBJ2-4; maybe TRBD2 (5 bases). The germline gives CDR1 SEHNR, CDR2 FQNEAQ (reference sequence). Trimming shortened V by 5 bases and J by 13 bases, and 12 bases separated the two germline ends. The CDR3 covers 11 residues. The CDR3 DNA follows: TGTGCCAGCAGCAGCGGACGGGAACAGTACTTC. Translating gives CASSSGREQYF.

The sample holds many counts of this clonotype. The rearrangement uses TRBV7-2 and TRBJ2-1; the match to TRBD2 covers 8 bases. Per germline, CDR1 SGHTA and CDR2 FQGNSA. V trimming: 1 base; J trimming: 8 bases; junction bases outside the gene matches: 7. The CDR3 contains 15 residues. The CDR3 region has the DNA TGTGCCAGCAGCTTAGAAGGGCGGGGGGTCGATGAGCAGTTCTTC. As protein: CASSLEGRGVDEQFF.

The table lists this clonotype with a few counts. The rearrangement uses TRBV5-6 and TRBJ2-1; 12 bases line up with TRBD2. With 5 bases clipped from V and 9 bases from J, the junction kept 6 bases outside the gene matches. Germline assignment: CDR1 SGHDT and CDR2 YYEEEE. The CDR3 has 14 residues. The CDR3 sequence: CASRSSGGALEQFF. CDR3 bases: TGTGCCAGCAGATCTAGCGGGGGGGCCCTTGAGCAGTTCTTC.

The chain recombines TRBV23-1 with TRBJ2-3, with TRBD1 as a possible D gene (6 bases). TRBV23-1 is given ORF status, its function remaining uncertain. V was trimmed by 4 bases and J by 0 bases, leaving 17 bases between them. The CDR3 loop spans 17 amino acids. The CDR3, as DNA: TGCGCCAGCAGTCCAGGGGCCAAGAGACAGAGCACAGATACGCAGTATTTT. This encodes CASSPGAKRQSTDTQYF.

The chain carries TRBV7-6 and TRBJ2-2, with 8 bases matching TRBD1. Germline V lookup: CDR1 SGHVS, CDR2 FNYEAQ. CDR3 length: 16 amino acids. After removal of 6 bases from V and 3 bases from J, the junction contained 9 bases not matched to a gene. The DNA of the CDR3 is TGTGCCAGCAGGGATACCGGGACAGGTCACACCGGGGAGCTGTTTTTT. This codes for CASRDTGTGHTGELFF.

This sequence joins TRBV12-3 or TRBV12-4 and TRBJ2-1, with 11 bases aligning to TRBD2. V lost 3 bases and J lost 5; bases outside the gene matches: 3. CDR3 length equals 15 residues. This CDR3 reads CASSFPLAGDNEQFF. CDR3 DNA: TGTGCCAGCAGTTTCCCACTAGCGGGGGACAATGAGCAGTTCTTC.